A single sample is the source of the 14 T cell receptor beta chains below, sequenced in a study of patients and donors after allogeneic stem cell transplantation. MiXCR, applied by TCRdb to the RT-PCR reads, yields one record per CDR3 protein. The sample lists approximately 430,000 distinct CDR3 sequences; 16% were seen once. The sequenced material came from blood, either unsorted or a sorted T cell fraction (not recorded which). The receptors come from a human donor who was either an allogeneic HSCT recipient or a stem cell or donor lymphocyte infusion donor (not recorded which). It is not recorded whose cells these are; they may come from a transplant donor.

The V gene is TRBV20-1, the J gene TRBJ2-7; 8 bases map to TRBD1. V trimming: 8 bases; J trimming: 3 bases; junction bases outside the gene matches: 9. The CDR3 length is 13 residues. In germline, CDR1 is DFQATT, CDR2 SNEGSKA (reference sequence). The CDR3 DNA reads as TGCAGTTCGATTGGGGACAGGTTCTACGAGCAGTACTTC. It translates to CSSIGDRFYEQYF.

The chain links TRBV4-2 to TRBJ1-5; tentative D call: TRBD1 (5 bases). Trimming stripped 2 bases from V and 1 base from J, with 21 bases between. The CDR3 has 19 amino acids. The germline gives CDR1 LGHNA, CDR2 YNFKEQ. The CDR3 loop is CASSQFDSKVLWSNQPQHF. DNA of the CDR3: TGTGCCAGCAGCCAATTTGACAGTAAAGTTTTATGGAGCAATCAGCCCCAGCATTTT.

V and J are TRBV10-3 and TRBJ2-3; 9 positions agree with TRBD2. CDR1 and CDR2 from the germline V gene are ENHRY and SYGVKD. The CDR3 loop spans 14 amino acids. V dropped 7 bases and J dropped 2; count of bases not matched to a gene: 4. As DNA, the CDR3 is TGTGCCATCATCGCGGGGGGGACCACAGATACGCAGTATTTT. This encodes CAIIAGGTTDTQYF.

This clonotype showed up many times. The J gene is TRBJ2-2, the V gene TRBV24-1; D is tentatively TRBD1 or TRBD2 (5 bases each). V was trimmed by 4 bases and J by 1 base, leaving 15 bases between them. CDR3 size: 17 residues. CDR1 and CDR2 from the germline V gene are KGHDR and SFDVKD. The CDR3 DNA follows: TGTGCCACCAGTGACCCTATGGGACCGAAGAACACCGGGGAGCTGTTTTTT. It codes for CATSDPMGPKNTGELFF.

Only a few counts were recorded for this clonotype. The rearrangement uses TRBV4-1 and TRBJ2-1; TRBD2 aligns across 7 bases. CDR1 is MGHRA, CDR2 YSYEKL, per germline. This CDR3 comprises 14 residues. V shed 6 bases, J shed 2 bases, and the junction held 4 bases outside the gene matches. CDR3 loop: CASRGGDPYNEQFF. Here the CDR3 DNA reads TGCGCCAGCAGGGGAGGGGACCCCTACAATGAGCAGTTCTTC.

This clonotype was picked up a small number of times. J is TRBJ2-3 and V is TRBV19; D may be TRBD2 (5 bases). This CDR3 is built from 14 residues. Trimming took 5 bases from V and 5 from J, leaving 14 bases between them. In germline, CDR1 is LNHDA, CDR2 SQIVND (reference sequence). Here the CDR3 DNA reads TGTGCCAGTAGTCTAGGACTGAAGAGAGATACGCAGTATTTT. Translation: CASSLGLKRDTQYF.

V usage is TRBV7-9 and J usage is TRBJ1-2; 7 bases are a match to TRBD1. CDR1 is SEHNR, CDR2 FQNEAQ, per germline (reference sequence). This CDR3 contains 14 residues. V shed 4 bases, J shed 4 bases, and the junction held 6 bases outside the gene matches. CDR3 sequence (DNA): TGTGCCAGCAGCTCGGGGGACAGACCCTATGGCTACACCTTC. Translating gives CASSSGDRPYGYTF. The variable domain in full, completed from reference TRBV7-9 and TRBJ1-2, reads DTGVSQNPRHKITKRGQNVTFRCDPISEHNRLYWYRQTLGQGPEFLTYFQNEAQLEKSRLLSDRFSAERPKGSFSTLEIQRTEQGDSAMYLCASSSGDRPYGYTFGSGTRLTVV.

This clonotype was picked up many times. J is TRBJ2-3 and V is TRBV5-5; D is perhaps TRBD1 (5 bases). This CDR3 has 14 residues. Germline CDR1 is SGHKS and CDR2 is YYEKEE (reference sequence). Trimming stripped 3 bases from V and 2 bases from J, with 10 bases between. CDR3 sequence: CASSSGSNTDTQYF. DNA for the CDR3: TGTGCCAGCAGCTCAGGGTCGAACACAGATACGCAGTATTTT.

Only a few counts were recorded for this clonotype. V is TRBV7-3 and J is TRBJ1-5; D remains unclear. Germline V gene lookup returns CDR1 SGHTA and CDR2 FQGTGA. This CDR3 contains 17 residues. The V end lost 1 base, the J end lost 0 bases, and 13 bases lay between the germline ends. The CDR3 protein is CASSLRTGKYSNQPQHF. The CDR3 bases are TGTGCCAGCAGCTTAAGGACCGGGAAATATAGCAATCAGCCCCAGCATTTT.

The chain has TRBV20-1 and TRBJ1-2; D remains unclear. V was pared by 2 bases and J by 8 bases, with 18 bases between. Looked up from germline, CDR1 is DFQATT and CDR2 is SNEGSKA (reference sequence). The CDR3 runs to 14 residues. This chain's CDR3 is CSARPRLLGGGYTF. The DNA of the CDR3 is TGCAGTGCTAGACCTCGGTTACTGGGCGGAGGCTACACCTTC.

This chain links TRBV27 with TRBJ2-1; 8 positions match TRBD2. Germline V CDR1 and CDR2: MNHEY, SMNVEV (reference sequence). The trim removed 5 bases at V and 8 bases at J, leaving 14 bases unmatched. CDR3 length: 16 amino acids. The CDR3 loop reads CASSPAGTSNAHEQFF. The CDR3 region has the DNA TGTGCCAGCAGTCCGGCCGGGACTAGTAATGCCCATGAGCAGTTCTTC.

There are a few counts of this clonotype. The DNA for the CDR3 is TGTGCCAGCACCGAGACAGGGGGCGCGGAGACCCAGTACTTC. Translating gives CASTETGGAETQYF. The chain is built from TRBV27 and TRBJ2-5; 10 nucleotides agree with TRBD1. The V and J ends lost 7 bases and 5 bases, in that order; junction bases with no gene match: 7. CDR3 length: 14 amino acids. Germline CDR1 is MNHEY and CDR2 is SMNVEV (reference sequence).

The chain links TRBV19 to TRBJ2-3; D gene unclear. V lost 3 bases and J lost 4, with 8 bases in between. The CDR3 has 13 residues. CDR1 and CDR2 from the germline V gene are LNHDA and SQIVND (reference sequence). The CDR3 DNA reads TGTGCCAGTAGTATTCGGAAGTCAGATACGCAGTATTTT. Protein product: CASSIRKSDTQYF. The full variable domain, completed using reference TRBV19 and TRBJ2-3, is DGGITQSPKYLFRKEGQNVTLSCEQNLNHDAMYWYRQDPGQGLRLIYYSQIVNDFQKGDIAEGYSVSREKKESFPLTVTSAQKNPTAFYLCASSIRKSDTQYFGPGTRLTVL.

V gene TRBV5-1 combines with J gene TRBJ2-2; D is unclear. The germline V gene encodes CDR1 SGHRS and CDR2 YFSETQ. The CDR3 length is 15 residues. V dropped 0 bases and J dropped 5 bases, with 11 bases sitting between them. CDR3 bases: TGCGCCAGCAGCTTGGAAGGGTATCGGACCGGGGAGCTGTTTTTT. The encoded protein is CASSLEGYRTGELFF.